The 6 T cell receptor beta chains listed next were all sequenced from one sample in a study of blood T cell repertoires in COVID-19. Assay used: immunoSEQ multiplex PCR; TCRdb lists only in-frame clones, some missing. The sample consists of some 320,000 clones, approximately 85% of them appearing once. The sample comprised peripheral blood. The receptors here all came from a human donor in a cohort sampled during active COVID-19.

This chain connects TRBV11-2 to TRBJ2-2; 7 positions match TRBD1. CDR1 and CDR2 (germline): SGHAT, FQNNGV. The CDR3 sequence is 14 residues long. Trimming at V came to 3 bases and at J to 7 bases, leaving 5 bases not matched to a gene. The CDR3 nucleotides read TGTGCCAGCAGCTTGGACAGGCTGGTCGGGGAGCTGTTTTTT. This sequence encodes CASSLDRLVGELFF.

The genes are TRBV3-1 (or the pseudogene TRBV3-2) and TRBJ2-7, with TRBD2 as a possible D gene (5 bases). Deletions cut 1 base from V and 4 bases from J, with 8 bases between. The CDR3 covers 13 residues. The germline V gene has CDR1 LGHDT and CDR2 YNNKEL (reference sequence). CDR3: CASSQVEDYEQYF. As DNA, the CDR3 is TGTGCCAGCAGCCAAGTGGAGGATTACGAGCAGTACTTC.

The chain employs TRBV3-1 (or the pseudogene TRBV3-2) and TRBJ2-3, with 10 nucleotides matching TRBD2. CDR1 is LGHDT and CDR2 is YNNKEL in the germline V gene (reference sequence). The V gene end was trimmed by 6 bases and the J gene end by 9 bases; junction bases not matched to a gene: 9. The CDR3 has 14 amino acids. The CDR3 coding sequence is TGTGCCAGCAGACCCACGGGACTAGCGTCGACGCAGTATTTT. It codes for CASRPTGLASTQYF.

The chain employs TRBV19 and TRBJ1-2; D gene ambiguous. V was clipped by 6 bases and J by 6 bases, with 11 bases between them. Germline loops: CDR1 LNHDA, CDR2 SQIVND (reference sequence). The CDR3 covers 12 residues. The CDR3 region is CASRGRYDGYTF. The CDR3 coding sequence is TGTGCCAGTAGGGGCCGGTACGATGGCTACACCTTC.

The rearrangement joins TRBV29-1 to TRBJ2-3, with 7 bases identical to TRBD2. Trimming at V came to 3 bases and at J to 9 bases, leaving 12 bases not matched to a gene. Per the germline V gene, CDR1 is SQVTM and CDR2 is ANQGSEA. CDR3 size: 14 residues. The chain's CDR3 is CSVERGAGRGTQYF. CDR3 bases: TGCAGCGTTGAGAGGGGAGCGGGGCGAGGGACGCAGTATTTT.

V gene TRBV18 combines with J gene TRBJ1-1; D gene uncertain. Germline-derived CDR1 and CDR2 are KGHSH and LQKENI. Trimming cost V 0 bases and J 3 bases, with 8 bases left between them. The CDR3 has 14 residues. The CDR3 protein is CASSPPVEYTEAFF. CDR3 DNA sequence: TGTGCCAGCTCACCACCGGTTGAGTACACTGAAGCTTTCTTT.